This note documents a single T cell receptor (beta chain) sequence. This entry comes from a study of T cell clonotyping in hematopoietic cell transplantation. The protocol was immunoSEQ multiplex PCR, while the TCRdb copy is restricted to in-frame clones and leaves out a portion. The sample holds approximately 20,000 clones; 70% to 85% are singletons and the top ten take roughly 15%. This CDR3 spans 13 amino acids. V shed 5 bases, J shed 4 bases, and the junction held 2 bases outside the gene matches. CDR1 is MDHEN and CDR2 is SYDVKM in the germline V gene. The specimen was peripheral blood mononuclear cells. V is TRBV28 and J is TRBJ1-5, with 7 bases that match TRBD1. This TCR derives from a man aged 60 to 75 in good health. Some clones in this sample may be carry-over from other donors' samples. CDR3 sequence (DNA): TGTGCCAGCAGTCGGGACAGTAATCAGCCCCAGCATTTT. Protein sequence: CASSRDSNQPQHF.